These T cell receptor beta chains were read from a single sample in a study of blood T cell repertoires in COVID-19. Generated by immunoSEQ multiplex PCR, the TCRdb table keeps only in-frame clones and is missing some. The sample holds 120,000 or so clones, about 87% seen once. Sequencing input: peripheral blood. The receptors here all came from a woman between 65 and 79 years old with acute or convalescent COVID-19. Both conserved end residues are part of each CDR3. A D gene is named only where the DNA matches it firmly. Clone size is not always given. Where it is, it says once, few, many or a class for expanded clones.

D	size	J	V	CDR3	DNA
-	-	TRBJ1-1	TRBV6-4	CASSVRVDTEAFF	TGTGCCAGCAGTGTCAGGGTGGACACTGAAGCTTTCTTT
-	-	TRBJ2-6	TRBV7-9	CASSQNQVWFANVLTF	TGTGCCAGCAGTCAAAATCAGGTGTGGTTTGCCAACGTCCTGACTTTC
-	few	TRBJ2-4	TRBV5-4	CASSLDDSYIQYF	TGTGCCAGCAGCTTGGATGACAGTTACATTCAGTACTTC
-	-	TRBJ1-1	TRBV14	CASSWTGNTEAFF	TGTGCCAGCAGCTGGACTGGAAACACTGAAGCTTTCTTT
TRBD1	-	TRBJ1-2	TRBV5-5	CASSLSGQGMYGYTF	TGTGCCAGCAGCTTATCCGGACAGGGGATGTATGGCTACACCTTC
TRBD2	-	TRBJ2-3	TRBV24-1	CATSEVRGGNTDTQYF	TGTGCCACCAGTGAAGTACGGGGGGGTAACACAGATACGCAGTATTTT
TRBD1	-	TRBJ2-7	TRBV5-1	CASKRTGTYEQYF	TGCGCCAGCAAGAGGACAGGAACCTACGAGCAGTACTTC
-	few	TRBJ2-7	TRBV28	CASSLGARYEQYF	TGTGCCAGCAGCCTGGGCGCCAGGTACGAGCAGTACTTC
-	-	TRBJ2-1	TRBV5-4	CASSLAGGTISYNEQFF	TGTGCCAGCAGCTTGGCCGGGGGAACCATCTCCTACAATGAGCAGTTCTTC
TRBD1	once	TRBJ1-2	TRBV11-2	CASSYQGALEYGYTF	TGTGCCAGCAGCTACCAGGGGGCGTTAGAATATGGCTACACCTTC
TRBD1	-	TRBJ2-1	TRBV24-1	CATSERDRKSYNEQFF	TGTGCCACCAGTGAGAGGGACAGAAAATCTTACAATGAGCAGTTCTTC
-	-	TRBJ2-1	TRBV18	CASSKEAGYNEQFF	TGTGCCAGCTCAAAGGAGGCGGGGTACAATGAGCAGTTCTTC
TRBD1	-	TRBJ2-1	TRBV5-1	CASSLVTGGAGSSYNEQFF	TGCGCCAGCAGCTTAGTCACAGGGGGCGCAGGGAGCTCCTACAATGAGCAGTTCTTC
TRBD1	-	TRBJ1-5	TRBV18	CASTGSQDREGQPQHF	TGTGCCAGCACTGGAAGTCAGGACAGGGAGGGTCAGCCCCAGCATTTT
-	once	TRBJ2-3	TRBV11-3	CASRAGMMGYTDTQYF	TGTGCCAGCAGGGCGGGCATGATGGGGTACACAGATACGCAGTATTTT
-	once	TRBJ2-1	TRBV7-3	CASSLGVSLNNEQFF	TGTGCCAGCAGCTTAGGAGTATCCCTTAACAATGAGCAGTTCTTC
-	-	TRBJ1-4	TRBV30	CAWKGTNEKLFF	TGTGCCTGGAAGGGGACTAATGAAAAACTGTTTTTT
-	-	TRBJ1-1	TRBV5-1	CASSLGAGPLMNTEAFF	TGCGCCAGCAGCTTGGGGGCCGGCCCCCTCATGAACACTGAAGCTTTCTTT
-	-	TRBJ2-1	TRBV11-2	CASSLESSSLYNEQFF	TGTGCCAGCAGCTTAGAATCAAGTAGTCTGTACAATGAGCAGTTCTTC
TRBD2	-	TRBJ2-5	TRBV5-1	CASSSLAGATQETQYF	TGCGCCAGCAGCTCTTTAGCGGGGGCAACACAAGAGACCCAGTACTTC
-	-	TRBJ1-1	TRBV7-9	CASSLRRGNTEAFF	TGTGCCAGCAGCTTAAGACGAGGAAACACTGAAGCTTTCTTT
-	many	TRBJ2-7	TRBV7-3	CASSLGPTGEQYF	TGTGCCAGCAGCTTGGGGCCCACTGGGGAGCAGTACTTC
-	once	TRBJ1-6	TRBV25-1	CASSEVRGGWDNSPLHF	TGTGCCAGCAGTGAAGTAAGGGGTGGATGGGATAATTCACCCCTCCACTTT
-	-	TRBJ2-2	TRBV6-5	CASRPGGLFYGELFF	TGTGCCAGCAGACCCGGGGGGCTCTTTTACGGGGAGCTGTTTTTT
TRBD1	-	TRBJ2-7	TRBV6-5	CASSTDRGQYEQYF	TGTGCCAGCAGTACGGACAGGGGGCAATACGAGCAGTACTTC
-	-	TRBJ2-5	TRBV2	CASSDQAEGETQYF	TGTGCCAGCAGTGACCAGGCCGAGGGAGAGACCCAGTACTTC
TRBD2	-	TRBJ2-3	TRBV6-4	CASSETSGDTDTQYF	TGTGCCAGCAGTGAGACTAGCGGGGACACAGATACGCAGTATTTT
TRBD1	-	TRBJ2-7	TRBV6-5	CASRSPGQVTYEQYF	TGTGCCAGCAGATCCCCGGGACAGGTCACCTACGAGCAGTACTTC
TRBD1	-	TRBJ1-1	TRBV3-1/TRBV3-2	CASSRQGGTEAFF	TGTGCCAGCAGCCGACAGGGTGGCACTGAAGCTTTCTTT
-	once	TRBJ1-5	TRBV24-1	CATSDPGPNQPQHF	TGTGCCACCAGTGATCCAGGCCCCAATCAGCCCCAGCATTTT
-	-	TRBJ2-7	TRBV9	CASSVGREASYEQYF	TGTGCCAGCAGCGTAGGCAGGGAAGCCTCCTACGAGCAGTACTTC
TRBD1	-	TRBJ2-5	TRBV7-9	CASSSMGQIQETQYF	TGTGCCAGCAGCTCAATGGGACAGATACAAGAGACCCAGTACTTC
TRBD1	-	TRBJ2-7	TRBV2	CASSESGGGSYEQYF	TGTGCCAGCAGTGAATCAGGGGGCGGCTCCTACGAGCAGTACTTC
-	-	TRBJ1-4	TRBV19	CASSLSGVQREKLFF	TGTGCCAGTAGCCTCTCCGGGGTACAGCGGGAAAAACTGTTTTTT
-	once	TRBJ1-3	TRBV2	CASMQTGLRNTIYF	TGTGCCAGCATGCAGACAGGTCTGCGGAACACCATATATTTT
TRBD1	medium-sized	TRBJ2-7	TRBV11-2	CASSPGQAYEQYF	TGTGCCAGCAGCCCGGGACAGGCCTACGAGCAGTACTTC
-	-	TRBJ2-1	TRBV10-3	CAISEGWERGVSYNEQFF	TGTGCCATCAGTGAAGGGTGGGAGCGAGGCGTTTCATACAATGAGCAGTTCTTC
-	few	TRBJ1-1	TRBV28	CASSSVVWGSNTEAFF	TGTGCCAGCAGCTCGGTTGTGTGGGGCTCTAACACTGAAGCTTTCTTT
-	-	TRBJ1-5	TRBV7-2	CASSLNGAPGQPQHF	TGTGCCAGCAGCTTAAATGGGGCCCCCGGACAGCCCCAGCATTTT
-	-	TRBJ1-3	TRBV10-3	CAIRRDGSGNTIYF	TGTGCCATCAGGCGGGACGGCTCTGGAAACACCATATATTTT
TRBD1	-	TRBJ2-7	TRBV7-9	CASSLEQGPLVYEQYF	TGTGCCAGCAGCTTAGAACAGGGGCCCCTTGTCTACGAGCAGTACTTC
TRBD1	-	TRBJ2-7	TRBV6-6	CASSYRDRVHEQYF	TGTGCCAGCAGTTACCGGGACAGGGTCCACGAGCAGTACTTC
-	-	TRBJ1-5	TRBV27	CASNVRGPNQPQHF	TGTGCCAGCAACGTGCGGGGCCCAAATCAGCCCCAGCATTTT